The 30 T cell receptor beta chains in this list originate from one sample, sequenced in a study of T cells in localized non-small cell lung cancer. This table comes from immunoSEQ multiplex PCR, and its TCRdb copy is limited to in-frame clones, with some not included. In the table there are around 41,000 clones, around 87% of which are singletons. The sample here was peripheral blood, taken before any cancer treatment. All receptors come from a woman between 18 and 55 years old with stage III lung adenocarcinoma.

J is TRBJ2-5 and V is TRBV7-2, with D possibly being TRBD2 (6 bases). Germline V CDR1 and CDR2: SGHTA, FQGNSA. This CDR3 comprises 15 residues. V was pared by 1 base and J by 5 bases, with 14 bases between. CDR3 bases: TGTGCCAGCAGCTTAGTTGCGGGAAGGGAGGAGACCCAGTACTTC. This translates into CASSLVAGREETQYF.

The V call is TRBV5-8, the J call TRBJ2-3; the D gene could be TRBD1 or TRBD2 (5 bases each). There are 16 residues in the CDR3. Trimming shortened V by 0 bases and J by 0 bases, and 11 bases separated the two germline ends. CDR1 and CDR2 (germline): SGHTS, YDEGEE. CDR3 residues: CASSLGGTVSTDTQYF. In DNA form, the CDR3 reads TGTGCCAGCAGCTTGGGAGGGACGGTTAGCACAGATACGCAGTATTTT.

The J gene is TRBJ2-3, the V gene TRBV7-3; no clear D gene. The CDR3 is made up of 13 amino acids. V was shortened by 5 bases and J by 0 bases, with 6 bases between the two germline ends. Per germline, CDR1 SGHTA and CDR2 FQGTGA. The CDR3 sequence: CASSPLSTDTQYF. The CDR3, as DNA: TGTGCCAGCAGCCCCCTGAGCACAGATACGCAGTATTTT.

This chain uses TRBV6-1 with TRBJ2-7; 10 nucleotides line up with TRBD1. Looked up from germline, CDR1 is MNHNS and CDR2 is SASEGT. The CDR3 length is 14 residues. Trimming removed 6 bases from V and 3 bases from J; junction bases left unmatched: 5. CDR3 nucleotides: TGTGCCAGCAGAGCGGACAGGGGGTACTACGAGCAGTACTTC. Protein: CASRADRGYYEQYF.

Worth noting for this clone: The sample has other DNA sequences that encode this CDR3 too. The V call is TRBV5-1, the J call TRBJ2-7; a weak D match, TRBD1 (6 bases). The V end lost 4 bases, the J end lost 2 bases, and 10 bases lay between the germline ends. Germline CDR1 is SGHRS and CDR2 is YFSETQ. The CDR3 runs to 13 residues. In DNA form, the CDR3 reads TGCGCCAGCAGCCCAGGACAGACCTACGAGCAGTACTTC. Protein sequence: CASSPGQTYEQYF.

The genes are TRBV9 and TRBJ2-3; D not resolved. Germline V CDR1 and CDR2: SGDLS, YYNGEE. The CDR3 has 15 amino acids. Trimming shortened V by 3 bases and J by 2 bases, and 13 bases separated the two germline ends. The CDR3 DNA reads as TGTGCCAGCAGCGCCGATCCGGATCTCACAGATACGCAGTATTTT. Protein sequence: CASSADPDLTDTQYF.

V gene TRBV4-2 combines with J gene TRBJ2-5, with 10 bases fitting TRBD2. The CDR3 is 18 residues long. Germline V gives CDR1 LGHNA, CDR2 YNFKEQ. V was pared by 0 bases and J by 5 bases, with 12 bases of the junction left unmatched. CDR3 DNA: TGTGCCAGCAGCCAAGATGGGCTAGCGGGGGCCAGACGGGAGACCCAGTACTTC. Its protein is CASSQDGLAGARRETQYF.

The CDR3 bases are TGTGCCAGCAGTACCCGCCCAGGGACCTCCACCGGGGAGCTGTTTTTT. Its protein is CASSTRPGTSTGELFF. The V call is TRBV27, the J call TRBJ2-2; D possibly matches TRBD1 or TRBD2 (5 bases each). Germline V gene sequence: CDR1 MNHEY, CDR2 SMNVEV (reference sequence). The CDR3 runs to 16 residues. With 5 bases removed from V and 4 bases from J, the gap between germline ends came to 17 bases.

The chain links TRBV9 to TRBJ2-2; TRBD1 matches at 7 bases. Per the germline V gene, CDR1 is SGDLS and CDR2 is YYNGEE. The CDR3 sequence is 16 residues long. Trimming removed 2 bases from V and 1 base from J; junction bases left unmatched: 5. The CDR3 coding sequence is TGTGCCAGCAGCGTGACAGGGAAGGTGAACACCGGGGAGCTGTTTTTT. Translated: CASSVTGKVNTGELFF.

The chain links TRBV6-4 to TRBJ2-3; 8 bases are shared with TRBD2. Germline lookup yields CDR1 MRHNA and CDR2 SNTAGT. V lost 0 bases and J lost 1; bases outside the gene matches: 0. This CDR3 spans 15 amino acids. CDR3 protein: CASSDSRGGTDTQYF. In DNA form, the CDR3 reads TGTGCCAGCAGTGACTCGCGGGGGGGCACAGATACGCAGTATTTT.

The genes are TRBV7-9 and TRBJ1-1, with 9 nucleotides matching TRBD1. The germline CDR1 and CDR2 sequences are SEHNR and FQNEAQ (reference sequence). V shed 1 base, J shed 0 bases, and the junction held 6 bases outside the gene matches. The CDR3 extends over 17 amino acids. The DNA for the CDR3 is TGTGCCAGCAGCTTAGTAGCAGGACAGGGGTTGAACACTGAAGCTTTCTTT. It yields the protein CASSLVAGQGLNTEAFF.

The V gene is TRBV4-2, the J gene TRBJ1-6; D is uncertain. Trimming took 0 bases from V and 7 from J, leaving 13 bases between them. The CDR3 is made up of 16 amino acids. CDR1 LGHNA and CDR2 YNFKEQ come from the germline V gene. Here the CDR3 reads CASSQDRNSGNSPLHF. As DNA, the CDR3 is TGTGCCAGCAGCCAAGATCGTAACAGTGGGAATTCACCCCTCCACTTT.

This clone was seen only a few times. V is TRBV21-1 and J is TRBJ1-1. TRBV21-1 is described as a pseudogene. This CDR3 has 10 amino acids. CDR3 sequence: CASGGTEAFF. In DNA form, the CDR3 reads TGTGCCAGCGGAGGGACGGAAGCTTTCTTT.

V usage is TRBV7-2 and J usage is TRBJ1-2, with TRBD1 matching over 9 bases. Per germline, CDR1 SGHTA and CDR2 FQGNSA. Trimming at V came to 8 bases and at J to 2 bases, leaving 9 bases not matched to a gene. There are 15 residues in the CDR3. The CDR3 sequence: CASGGRGTGNYGYTF. Written as DNA, the CDR3 is TGTGCCAGCGGGGGACGAGGGACAGGGAACTATGGCTACACCTTC.

The gene calls are TRBV19 and TRBJ2-3; no clear D. V was clipped by 4 bases and J by 2 bases, with 1 base between them. The CDR3 is made up of 11 amino acids. CDR1 is LNHDA, CDR2 SQIVND, per germline (reference sequence). CDR3 amino acids: CASSNTDTQYF. The CDR3 nucleotides are TGTGCCAGTAGTAACACAGATACGCAGTATTTT.

This clone was found once. The CDR3 reads CASSKGGSGEAFF. The DNA for the CDR3 is TGTGCCAGCAGCAAAGGAGGGTCCGGTGAAGCTTTCTTT. The V gene is TRBV21-1, the J gene TRBJ1-1. TRBV21-1 corresponds to a pseudogene. This CDR3 region has 13 residues.

This chain links TRBV11-2 with TRBJ2-7; no clear D gene. V gave up 5 bases and J gave up 0 bases, with 14 bases separating them. CDR3 size: 15 residues. Germline V gene lookup returns CDR1 SGHAT and CDR2 FQNNGV. CDR3 DNA sequence: TGTGCCAGCAGCCCGAGACCAGGTGTCTCCTACGAGCAGTACTTC. Amino acids: CASSPRPGVSYEQYF.

V usage is TRBV5-1 and J usage is TRBJ2-5; 8 positions match TRBD1. V shed 0 bases and J 4 bases; nucleotides not matched to a gene: 2. The CDR3 has 14 amino acids. Germline CDR1 reads SGHRS; CDR2 reads YFSETQ. Here the CDR3 reads CASSLETGAETQYF. The CDR3 region has the DNA TGCGCCAGCAGCTTGGAGACAGGGGCAGAGACCCAGTACTTC. Using reference TRBV5-1 and TRBJ2-5 for the parts outside the CDR3, the full variable domain is KAGVTQTPRYLIKTRGQQVTLSCSPISGHRSVSWYQQTPGQGLQFLFEYFSETQRNKGNFPGRFSGRQFSNSRSEMNVSTLELGDSALYLCASSLETGAETQYFGPGTRLLVL.

The V gene is TRBV7-3, the J gene TRBJ1-1; no clear D gene. Trimming pared 1 base from V and 4 bases from J, leaving 10 bases between. This CDR3 contains 14 residues. Germline lookup yields CDR1 SGHTA and CDR2 FQGTGA. For the CDR3, the DNA is TGTGCCAGCAGCTTAATGGGGAAAGGCACTGAAGCTTTCTTT. Its protein product is CASSLMGKGTEAFF.

The chain recombines TRBV2 with TRBJ1-4, with 9 bases fitting TRBD1. The CDR3 covers 16 residues. The V and J ends lost 5 bases and 8 bases, in that order; junction bases with no gene match: 12. The germline V gene has CDR1 SNHLY and CDR2 FYNNEI. The CDR3 nucleotides read TGTGCCAGCAGTCTGTATCAGATTGGGACAGGGGAAAAACTGTTTTTT. As protein: CASSLYQIGTGEKLFF.

V gene TRBV11-2 combines with J gene TRBJ2-7; D remains unclear. Germline lookup yields CDR1 SGHAT and CDR2 FQNNGV. V shed 5 bases and J shed 1 base, with 3 bases lying between them. The CDR3 totals 11 residues. The CDR3: CASSPSYEQYF. The CDR3 DNA follows: TGTGCCAGCAGCCCGTCCTACGAGCAGTACTTC.

This chain links TRBV19 with TRBJ2-1; 8 bases map to TRBD1. Germline assignment: CDR1 LNHDA and CDR2 SQIVND (reference sequence). V lost 5 bases and J lost 4; bases outside the gene matches: 7. The CDR3 has 15 amino acids. CDR3 sequence: CASSSRDRTYNEQFF. In nucleotides, the CDR3 is TGTGCCAGTAGTTCCCGGGACAGGACGTACAATGAGCAGTTCTTC.

The rearrangement uses TRBV7-9 and TRBJ1-4; 9 bases map to TRBD1. This CDR3 comprises 16 residues. Trimming cost V 3 bases and J 5 bases; bases outside gene matches: 7. Germline V gene lookup returns CDR1 SEHNR and CDR2 FQNEAQ (reference sequence). CDR3 loop: CASSFTSGTGNEKLFF. The CDR3 region has the DNA TGTGCCAGCAGCTTCACCTCCGGGACAGGGAATGAAAAACTGTTTTTT.

This chain uses TRBV19 with TRBJ2-1; D is perhaps TRBD1 (6 bases). Germline values: CDR1 LNHDA, CDR2 SQIVND (reference sequence). Trimming stripped 5 bases from V and 4 bases from J, with 27 bases between. This CDR3 is 19 amino acids long. CDR3 DNA: TGTGCCAGTAGTCCCCGCGGAGGTTTAGGGGGAGCCACATACAATGAGCAGTTCTTC. This sequence encodes CASSPRGGLGGATYNEQFF.

This clone occurred once. V usage is TRBV2 and J usage is TRBJ2-3; the D gene is possibly TRBD2 (5 bases). V was cut by 1 base and J by 4 bases, with 9 bases left in between. This CDR3 is 14 amino acids long. The germline CDR1 and CDR2 sequences are SNHLY and FYNNEI. CDR3 in DNA: TGTGCCAGCAGTGAAGGGCTAGCCTCAGATACGCAGTATTTT. Its protein is CASSEGLASDTQYF.

The V and J genes are TRBV11-2 and TRBJ2-4; 7 positions match TRBD1. Germline CDR1 SGHAT, CDR2 FQNNGV. After removal of 5 bases from V and 8 bases from J, the junction contained 3 bases not matched to a gene. The CDR3 is 12 amino acids. The CDR3 sequence: CASSPGGHIQYF. CDR3 DNA: TGTGCCAGCAGCCCAGGGGGTCACATTCAGTACTTC.

This chain joins TRBV5-6 and TRBJ2-1, with D unclear. Trimming left V 5 bases short and J 0 bases short, with 6 bases between. Germline-derived CDR1 and CDR2 are SGHDT and YYEEEE. The CDR3 contains 13 residues. In DNA, the CDR3 is TGTGCCAGCAGGGCAAACTCCTACAATGAGCAGTTCTTC. Amino acids: CASRANSYNEQFF.

The genes are TRBV7-9 and TRBJ1-2; D is unclear. There are 15 residues in the CDR3. CDR1 and CDR2 (germline): SEHNR, FQNEAQ (reference sequence). The V and J ends lost 2 bases and 2 bases respectively, with 12 bases between them. Here the CDR3 DNA reads TGTGCCAGCAGCTTAATTTCTTCAGTGAACTATGGCTACACCTTC. It specifies CASSLISSVNYGYTF.

V gene TRBV7-6 combines with J gene TRBJ2-1; 11 bases align to TRBD2. The V gene end was trimmed by 2 bases and the J gene end by 8 bases; junction bases not matched to a gene: 8. This CDR3 has 16 amino acids. Germline-derived CDR1 and CDR2 are SGHVS and FNYEAQ. For the CDR3, the DNA is TGTGCCAGCAGCTTAAGTCCTAGCGGGGGGTACCATGAGCAGTTCTTC. As protein: CASSLSPSGGYHEQFF. The variable domain in full, completed from reference TRBV7-6 and TRBJ2-1, reads GAGVSQSPRYKVTKRGQDVALRCDPISGHVSLYWYRQALGQGPEFLTYFNYEAQQDKSGLPNDRFSAERPEGSISTLTIQRTEQRDSAMYRCASSLSPSGGYHEQFFGPGTRLTVL.

The rearrangement links TRBV19 to TRBJ1-6; tentative D call: TRBD1 (6 bases). Between the trimmed V and J ends, which lost 10 bases and 9 bases, there was a span of 19 bases. The length of the CDR3 is 14 residues. The germline V gene has CDR1 LNHDA and CDR2 SQIVND (reference sequence). CDR3 sequence reads: CATASGTKSSPLHF. In DNA, the CDR3 is TGTGCCACTGCTTCCGGGACAAAAAGTTCACCCCTCCACTTT.